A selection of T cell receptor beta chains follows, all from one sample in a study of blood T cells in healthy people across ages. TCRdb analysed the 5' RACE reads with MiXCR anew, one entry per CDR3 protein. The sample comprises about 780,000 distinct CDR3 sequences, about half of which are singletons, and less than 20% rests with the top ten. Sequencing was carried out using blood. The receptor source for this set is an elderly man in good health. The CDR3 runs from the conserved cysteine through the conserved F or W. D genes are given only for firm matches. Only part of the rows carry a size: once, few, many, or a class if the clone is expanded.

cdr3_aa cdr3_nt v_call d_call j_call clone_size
CASSFRTGSTGELFF TGTGCCAGCAGTTTCCGGACAGGGAGCACCGGGGAGCTGTTTTTT TRBV12-3/TRBV12-4 TRBD1 TRBJ2-2 many
CASSLEQGETYEQYF TGTGCCAGCTCACTCGAACAGGGGGAAACCTACGAGCAGTACTTC TRBV18 TRBD1 TRBJ2-7 many
CSVGFLSNQPQHF TGCAGTGTGGGTTTTTTGAGCAATCAGCCCCAGCATTTT TRBV20-1 - TRBJ1-5 -
CASSPTGTGGLIQYF TGTGCCAGCAGCCCAACCGGGACAGGGGGACTCATTCAGTACTTC TRBV7-2 TRBD1 TRBJ2-4 -
CASSDPHEQFF TGTGCCAGCAGCGATCCCCATGAGCAGTTCTTC TRBV9 - TRBJ2-1 -
CSVALRNSPLHF TGCAGCGTCGCATTGCGGAATTCACCCCTCCACTTT TRBV29-1 - TRBJ1-6 -
CAISEAFTTDTQYF TGTGCCATCAGTGAGGCGTTTACCACAGATACGCAGTATTTT TRBV10-3 - TRBJ2-3 -
CASSSGQGNYYEQYF TGTGCCAGCAGCTCAGGACAGGGGAACTACTACGAGCAGTACTTC TRBV6-5 TRBD1 TRBJ2-7 many
CSVEADNGAYEQYF TGCAGCGTTGAGGCCGACAATGGAGCCTACGAGCAGTACTTC TRBV29-1 - TRBJ2-7 -
CASSLRWETSGSHEQFF TGTGCCAGCAGCTTAAGGTGGGAGACTAGCGGGAGCCATGAGCAGTTCTTC TRBV7-2 TRBD2 TRBJ2-1 -
CASSPGQGGHNEQFF TGCGCCAGCAGCCCAGGACAGGGGGGCCACAATGAGCAGTTCTTC TRBV5-1 TRBD1 TRBJ2-1 -
CASSQTIYTDTQYF TGCGCCAGCAGCCAGACTATCTACACAGATACGCAGTATTTT TRBV4-3 - TRBJ2-3 once
CASSQELAGHTGELFF TGTGCCAGCAGCCAAGAACTAGCGGGACACACCGGGGAGCTGTTTTTT TRBV4-2 TRBD2 TRBJ2-2 -
CASSIIDRVYGYTF TGTGCCAGCAGCATTATAGACAGGGTTTATGGCTACACCTTC TRBV7-2 TRBD1 TRBJ1-2 few
CASSPMTGGGTEAFF TGTGCCAGCTCACCAATGACCGGGGGGGGGACTGAAGCTTTCTTT TRBV18 - TRBJ1-1 -
CASSYAGAADTQYF TGTGCCAGCAGTTACGCGGGAGCGGCAGATACGCAGTATTTT TRBV6-2/TRBV6-3 TRBD2 TRBJ2-3 few
CASSYYPRSEGGSLLGTDTQYF TGTGCCAGCAGTTACTATCCTCGGAGTGAAGGCGGGAGTCTATTGGGCACAGATACGCAGTATTTT TRBV6-2/TRBV6-3 TRBD2 TRBJ2-3 -
CASRTITGTSGKETQYF TGTGCCAGCAGGACAATAACCGGGACTAGCGGCAAAGAGACCCAGTACTTC TRBV27 TRBD2 TRBJ2-5 many
CASSLQGNYEQYF TGTGCCAGCAGCTTACAGGGAAACTACGAGCAGTACTTC TRBV7-6 - TRBJ2-7 many
CSAAVGTGVSYEQYF TGCAGTGCCGCGGTTGGGACAGGGGTCTCCTACGAGCAGTACTTC TRBV20-1 TRBD1 TRBJ2-7 -
CASSLESGRDNEQYF TGCGCCAGCAGCTTGGAAAGCGGGAGGGACAATGAGCAGTACTTC TRBV5-1 TRBD2 TRBJ2-5 -
CSARPLAGGTYEQYF TGCAGTGCTAGGCCGCTAGCGGGAGGAACCTACGAGCAGTACTTC TRBV20-1 TRBD2 TRBJ2-7 -
CASSPVLGTRLGTQYF TGCGCCAGCAGCCCGGTTCTTGGGACTCGTCTAGGAACGCAGTATTTT TRBV5-1 - TRBJ2-3 -